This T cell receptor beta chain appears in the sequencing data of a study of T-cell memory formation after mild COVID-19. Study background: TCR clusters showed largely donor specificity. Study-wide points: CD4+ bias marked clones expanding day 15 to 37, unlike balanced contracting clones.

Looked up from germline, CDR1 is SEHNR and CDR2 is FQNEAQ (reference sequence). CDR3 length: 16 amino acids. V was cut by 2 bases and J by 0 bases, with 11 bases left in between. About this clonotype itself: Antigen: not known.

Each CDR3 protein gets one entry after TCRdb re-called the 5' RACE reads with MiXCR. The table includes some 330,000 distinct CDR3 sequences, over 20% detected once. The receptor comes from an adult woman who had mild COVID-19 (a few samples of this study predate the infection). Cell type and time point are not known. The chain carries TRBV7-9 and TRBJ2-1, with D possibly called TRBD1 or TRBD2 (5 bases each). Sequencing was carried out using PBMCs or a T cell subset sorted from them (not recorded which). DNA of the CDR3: TGTGCCAGCAGCTTATCGGGGCTCAGCTCCTACAATGAGCAGTTCTTC. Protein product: CASSLSGLSSYNEQFF.